Listed here are 27 T cell receptor beta chains from one sample, sequenced in a study of blood T cells in healthy people across ages. Primers used in a second PCR of about 6 to 11 cycles were a sample-barcoded 5' primer and a J-beta primer mix. TCRdb used MiXCR to reprocess the 5' RACE reads, holding one entry per CDR3 protein. The sample shows 790,000 or so distinct CDR3 sequences, more than 55% of them seen only once. Specimen: blood. All receptors come from a man in his forties or fifties in good health.

The V call is TRBV12-3 or TRBV12-4, the J call TRBJ2-2; no definite D call. This CDR3 is 17 amino acids long. V was pared by 5 bases and J by 8 bases, with 24 bases between. DNA for the CDR3: TGTGCCAGCAGTAACCAGGTGTGGGTGGCTTCTCCGGGGGAGCTGTTTTTT. As protein: CASSNQVWVASPGELFF.

This chain uses TRBV12-3 or TRBV12-4 with TRBJ1-1; the D gene is possibly TRBD1 (6 bases). V shed 7 bases and J shed 2 bases, with 17 bases lying between them. CDR3 size: 15 residues. CDR3 in DNA: TGTGCCAGCACCACAAGCGGGGGGCTTAACACTGAAGCTTTCTTT. Protein sequence: CASTTSGGLNTEAFF.

The V gene is TRBV28, the J gene TRBJ2-7; the match to TRBD2 covers 9 bases. The germline V gene encodes CDR1 MDHEN and CDR2 SYDVKM. This CDR3 comprises 15 residues. The J segment lost 3 bases and the V segment lost 6 bases, leaving 9 bases of the junction unmatched. The CDR3 sequence is CASSTASGAHYEQYF. The CDR3 coding sequence is TGTGCCAGCAGCACCGCTAGCGGGGCACACTACGAGCAGTACTTC. The full variable domain, its missing parts supplied by reference TRBV28 and TRBJ2-7, is DVKVTQSSRYLVKRTGEKVFLECVQDMDHENMFWYRQDPGLGLRLIYFSYDVKMKEKGDIPEGYSVSREKKERFSLILESASTNQTSMYLCASSTASGAHYEQYFGPGTRLTVT.

The chain carries TRBV20-1 and TRBJ1-1, with a weak D call TRBD1 (5 bases). The germline V gene has CDR1 DFQATT and CDR2 SNEGSKA (reference sequence). Trimming shortened V by 0 bases and J by 1 base, and 9 bases separated the two germline ends. The CDR3 contains 14 residues. Here the CDR3 reads CSARDMGGNTEAFF. Here the CDR3 DNA reads TGCAGTGCTAGAGATATGGGGGGGAACACTGAAGCTTTCTTT.

There are a few counts of this clonotype. The chain uses TRBV29-1 and TRBJ1-1, with D perhaps TRBD1 (5 bases). Germline CDR1 reads SQVTM; CDR2 reads ANQGSEA. The CDR3 covers 15 residues. V was pared by 4 bases and J by 1 base, with 16 bases between. The CDR3 here is CSVGGTPEGNTEAFF. The CDR3 region has the DNA TGCAGCGTTGGAGGGACCCCCGAGGGGAACACTGAAGCTTTCTTT.

The rearrangement uses TRBV5-4 and TRBJ1-2; D is unresolved. The CDR3 contains 13 residues. Germline loops: CDR1 SGHNT, CDR2 YYREEE (reference sequence). V was shortened by 9 bases and J by 0 bases, with 12 bases between the two germline ends. CDR3 region: CATSGGANYGYTF. Written as DNA, the CDR3 is TGTGCCACCTCGGGAGGAGCTAACTATGGCTACACCTTC.

The chain carries TRBV3-1 and TRBJ2-5; D is uncertain. Germline CDR1 LGHDT, CDR2 YNNKEL (reference sequence). V lost 1 base and J 3 bases, leaving 12 bases between the germline ends. The CDR3 length is 15 residues. The CDR3 nucleotides are TGTGCCAGCAGCCAAGGCGCCCGGCGAGAAGAGACCCAGTACTTC. Its protein product is CASSQGARREETQYF.

The chain uses TRBV11-2 and TRBJ2-1; TRBD2 matches 7 bases. Germline assignment: CDR1 SGHAT and CDR2 FQNNGV. The V segment lost 5 bases and the J segment 3 bases; nucleotides outside the gene matches: 10. CDR3 length equals 16 residues. The CDR3 region is CASSPVRGEGYNEQFF. CDR3 nucleotides: TGTGCCAGCAGCCCCGTCCGGGGGGAAGGCTACAATGAGCAGTTCTTC.

The chain is built from TRBV7-8 and TRBJ2-1, with unresolved D. Per the germline V gene, CDR1 is SGHVS and CDR2 is FQNEAQ. CDR3 size: 13 residues. Trimming removed 1 base from V and 9 bases from J, with 10 bases in between. The CDR3 nucleotides read TGTGCCAGCAGCTTAGGGCGCACCGTTGAGCAGTTCTTC. Translating gives CASSLGRTVEQFF.

The chain has TRBV5-1 and TRBJ2-5; TRBD2 matches at 8 bases. The CDR3 consists of 16 residues. Germline V lookup: CDR1 SGHRS, CDR2 YFSETQ. V was clipped by 2 bases and J by 1 base; unmatched bases: 7. CDR3 sequence: CASSLRVTSGQETQYF. The CDR3 bases are TGCGCCAGCAGCTTAAGGGTTACTAGCGGCCAAGAGACCCAGTACTTC.

The chain links TRBV10-2 to TRBJ2-3, with D perhaps TRBD2 (5 bases). The CDR3 spans 14 residues. V was pared by 7 bases and J by 0 bases, with 11 bases between. CDR1 is WSHSY and CDR2 is SAAADI in the germline V gene. The DNA for the CDR3 is TGCGCCAGCAAACCGGGGATTAGCACAGATACGCAGTATTTT. It codes for CASKPGISTDTQYF.

The chain has TRBV6-5 and TRBJ1-2; TRBD1 might be the D (6 bases). Germline loops: CDR1 MNHEY, CDR2 SVGAGI. CDR3 length: 14 residues. Between the trimmed V and J ends, which lost 5 bases and 2 bases, there was a span of 12 bases. The CDR3 region is CASSAQGSNYGYTF. The CDR3 bases are TGTGCCAGCAGTGCCCAGGGGTCGAACTATGGCTACACCTTC.

This clonotype was seen more than once but under ten times. The chain couples TRBV20-1 to TRBJ2-5; 8 bases agree with TRBD1. V was pared by 4 bases and J by 2 bases, with 6 bases of the junction left unmatched. The CDR3 consists of 14 residues. CDR1 DFQATT and CDR2 SNEGSKA come from the germline V gene (reference sequence). The DNA for the CDR3 is TGCAGTGCTACGGAGGACAGGGTACAAGAGACCCAGTACTTC. Its translation: CSATEDRVQETQYF.

This sequence joins TRBV20-1 and TRBJ2-2; D remains ambiguous. Trimming took off 5 bases at V and 1 base at J, with 8 bases between the two ends. The CDR3 is made up of 13 amino acids. Germline CDR1 reads DFQATT; CDR2 reads SNEGSKA (reference sequence). CDR3 protein: CSAPDQNTGELFF. The CDR3 nucleotides read TGCAGTGCTCCAGACCAGAACACCGGGGAGCTGTTTTTT.

This chain joins TRBV9 and TRBJ1-2, with D possibly TRBD1 on 6 matching bases. The V gene lost 0 bases and the J gene lost 3 bases, with 12 bases spanning the gap. Germline CDR1 SGDLS, CDR2 YYNGEE. CDR3 size: 15 residues. The CDR3 region is CASSVEVQGDYGYTF. The CDR3 nucleotides are TGTGCCAGCAGCGTAGAAGTACAGGGCGACTATGGCTACACCTTC.

The J gene is TRBJ1-1, the V gene TRBV20-1, with D perhaps TRBD1 (6 bases). CDR1 is DFQATT, CDR2 SNEGSKA, per germline (reference sequence). Trimming shortened V by 6 bases and J by 0 bases, and 11 bases separated the two germline ends. This CDR3 has 13 residues. The CDR3 sequence is CSARDTLNTEAFF. The CDR3 DNA sequence: TGCAGTGCAAGGGACACTTTGAACACTGAAGCTTTCTTT.

This chain connects TRBV4-1 to TRBJ2-4; D unresolved. Germline V gene data show CDR1 as MGHRA and CDR2 as YSYEKL. There are 19 residues in the CDR3. Trimming removed 0 bases at V and 2 bases at J, with 20 bases between. CDR3 coding DNA: TGCGCCAGCAGCCAAGATGGTAACCAGGAAGATTATCCCAAAAACATTCAGTACTTC. It translates to CASSQDGNQEDYPKNIQYF.

The sample holds a few counts of this clonotype. The chain uses TRBV4-3 and TRBJ2-3, with TRBD2 matching over 7 bases. Germline V gene sequence: CDR1 LGHNA, CDR2 YSLEER. The length of the CDR3 is 17 residues. V trimming: 0 bases; J trimming: 0 bases; junction bases outside the gene matches: 6. The CDR3 coding sequence is TGCGCCAGCAGCCAAGAACCCAGCGGGACTAGCACAGATACGCAGTATTTT. Translation gives CASSQEPSGTSTDTQYF.

This sequence joins TRBV12-3 or TRBV12-4 and TRBJ2-2; no clear D gene. The V and J ends lost 6 bases and 1 base respectively, with 6 bases between them. This CDR3 comprises 13 residues. CDR3 residues: CASRGVNTGELFF. As DNA, the CDR3 is TGTGCCAGCAGGGGCGTGAACACCGGGGAGCTGTTTTTT.

The rearrangement links TRBV20-1 to TRBJ2-7, with TRBD2 identical over 7 bases. The J call may not be correct, given that the DNA end is closer to TRBJ2-5. Germline lookup yields CDR1 DFQATT and CDR2 SNEGSKA (reference sequence). The CDR3 contains 15 residues. CDR3 sequence (DNA): TGCAGTGCTAGAGATGGGGGAGGGCCGCGAGAGACCCAGTACTTC. This translates into CSARDGGGPRETQYF.

V gene TRBV7-8 combines with J gene TRBJ2-7; 7 bases match TRBD2. The germline CDR1 and CDR2 sequences are SGHVS and FQNEAQ. The junction had 16 bases not matched to a gene; V was cut back by 7 bases and J by 4 bases. The CDR3 has 16 residues. CDR3 amino acids: CASTATGREKRYEQYF. DNA of the CDR3: TGTGCCAGCACCGCCACCGGGCGGGAGAAGAGATACGAGCAGTACTTC.

This clonotype was observed a handful of times. V is TRBV20-1 and J is TRBJ2-7; 7 bases map to TRBD2. CDR1 and CDR2 from the germline V gene are DFQATT and SNEGSKA (reference sequence). The CDR3 loop spans 13 amino acids. V gave up 6 bases and J gave up 2 bases; unmatched junction bases: 7. CDR3 nucleotides: TGCAGTGCAAGGGAGGGCCTGACCTACGAGCAGTACTTC. Its protein product is CSAREGLTYEQYF.

J is TRBJ2-3 and V is TRBV5-1; 14 bases map to TRBD2. V lost 4 bases to trimming and J lost 5 bases; unmatched junction nucleotides: 12. Germline V lookup: CDR1 SGHRS, CDR2 YFSETQ. This CDR3 comprises 18 residues. The CDR3 region is CASSPSGTSGGGGDTQYF. CDR3 in DNA: TGCGCCAGCAGCCCGTCCGGGACTAGCGGGGGTGGTGGAGATACGCAGTATTTT.

This chain's CDR3 is CSARRTGLPNDEQFF. CDR3 DNA: TGCAGTGCTAGAAGGACGGGACTCCCAAACGATGAGCAGTTCTTC. The genes are TRBV20-1 and TRBJ2-1; D is possibly TRBD2 (6 bases). CDR3 size: 15 residues. The V end lost 2 bases, the J end lost 8 bases, and 19 bases lay between the germline ends. Germline V lookup: CDR1 DFQATT, CDR2 SNEGSKA (reference sequence).

This clonotype was seen a few times. The V and J genes are TRBV6-2 or TRBV6-3 and TRBJ2-7; 11 bases align to TRBD2. Germline trimming cut 4 bases from V and 4 bases from J; bases unmatched to any gene: 15. The length of the CDR3 is 18 residues. From germline, CDR1 is MNHEY and CDR2 SVGEGT. In DNA, the CDR3 is TGTGCCAGCAGTTTCCTCCCGTCCGGGACTAGCGGACCTTACGAGCAGTACTTC. Residues: CASSFLPSGTSGPYEQYF.

The chain links TRBV24-1 to TRBJ2-3; no clear D gene. Per the germline V gene, CDR1 is KGHDR and CDR2 is SFDVKD. Deletions cut 2 bases from V and 6 bases from J, with 8 bases between. The CDR3 spans 13 residues. The CDR3 here is CATSDSSRDTQYF. The CDR3, as DNA: TGTGCCACCAGTGATTCTTCCAGGGATACGCAGTATTTT.

The rearrangement joins TRBV15 to TRBJ1-4; unclear D gene. The CDR3 sequence is 13 residues long. The ends were cut back, 0 bases at V and 12 bases at J, with 11 bases in the middle. Germline V gene lookup returns CDR1 LNHNV and CDR2 YYDKDF (reference sequence). The DNA for the CDR3 is TGTGCCACCAGCAGAGATCAGAAGGAAGAACTGTTTTTT. This codes for CATSRDQKEELFF.